The present TCR beta chain was sequenced within a study of T cell responses to AZD1222 COVID-19 vaccine. Turning to the study itself: Second doses that came at about 4 or about 12 weeks were put together. Study-wide results and limits: Only 5 or 6 AZD1222 recipients tested seropositive at baseline.

The germline V gene encodes CDR1 SGHAT and CDR2 FQNNGV. The CDR3 has 15 amino acids. After removal of 3 bases from V and 4 bases from J, the junction contained 5 bases not matched to a gene. Sequenced by immunoSEQ multiplex PCR; TCRdb stores in-frame clones only, minus some. The table has tens of thousands of clones, about 88% seen once. This clone occurred a few times. Its antigen is undetermined. The receptor was derived from an adult in good health. The gene calls are TRBV11-2 and TRBJ1-2, with 10 bases fitting TRBD1. The sample was peripheral blood, taken on day 0 of AZD1222 vaccination. CDR3 residues: CASSFPGTGAYGYTF. CDR3 coding DNA: TGTGCCAGCAGCTTTCCCGGGACAGGGGCCTATGGCTACACCTTC.